Listed below are T cell receptor beta chains from one sample, sequenced in a study of OX40 agonist ivuxolimab in advanced cancers. Produced via immunoSEQ multiplex PCR; TCRdb's table is partial and in-frame only. This repertoire shows some 110,000 clones, roughly 93% found once; its top ten account for 0.15% to 0.17%. Sequenced here: CD4+ or CD8+ T cells sorted from blood, sampled in a trial of the OX40 agonist ivuxolimab. All receptors derive from an adult with an advanced solid tumor such as melanoma, head and neck, liver or kidney cancer. The CDR3 runs from the conserved cysteine through the conserved F or W. A D gene is named only where the DNA matches it firmly. Only some rows state a clone size, as once, few, many or a class for expanded clones.

DNA | CDR3 | D | size | J | V
TGTGCCAGCAGTTCTAGATACAGGGCCCCCGGAGCTTTCTTT | CASSSRYRAPGAFF | NA | few | TRBJ1-1 | TRBV28
TGTGCCAGCAGTTCCCGTGCCGGGACAGGGTTATCTGGGGCCAACGTCCTGACTTTC | CASSSRAGTGLSGANVLTF | TRBD1 | NA | TRBJ2-6 | TRBV28
TGTGCCAGTAGTAGGCGGAACCAAGGGATGTCTGGCAATCAGCCCCAGCATTTT | CASSRRNQGMSGNQPQHF | NA | NA | TRBJ1-5 | TRBV19
TGTGCCAGCACCCAGACCGGCATTCAGTACTTC | CASTQTGIQYF | NA | NA | TRBJ2-4 | TRBV11-3
TGTGCCAGCAGTTACGACGTGAGCTCTGGAAACACCATATATTTT | CASSYDVSSGNTIYF | NA | NA | TRBJ1-3 | TRBV6-6
TGCGCCAGCAGCCAAGATCTTCTAGGCCCTTCGAAATACGAGCAGTACTTC | CASSQDLLGPSKYEQYF | NA | once | TRBJ2-7 | TRBV4-3
TGTGCCAGCAGCGTAGGGTGGGAAAACACCATATATTTT | CASSVGWENTIYF | NA | NA | TRBJ1-3 | TRBV9
TGTGCCAGCAGCTTCCGCGGGGGTGGGACAGATACGCAGTATTTT | CASSFRGGGTDTQYF | TRBD2 | NA | TRBJ2-3 | TRBV5-4
TGTGCCAGCAGCCCAGGACAGGGTGGGGACAATGAGCAGTTCTTC | CASSPGQGGDNEQFF | TRBD1 | once | TRBJ2-1 | TRBV9
TGCGCCAGCAGCTTGGACGGACAAGGAGGCACAGATACGCAGTATTTT | CASSLDGQGGTDTQYF | NA | NA | TRBJ2-3 | TRBV5-1
TGTGCCACCAGCGGACCGAGGGGCTACAATGAGCAGTTCTTC | CATSGPRGYNEQFF | NA | NA | TRBJ2-1 | TRBV15
TGTGCCAGCAGTTTACCAGACTATGGCTACACCTTC | CASSLPDYGYTF | NA | NA | TRBJ1-2 | TRBV28
TGTGCCAGCAGCTTGGAGGGGGGGGGTTCCTACGAGCAGTACTTC | CASSLEGGGSYEQYF | NA | once | TRBJ2-7 | TRBV5-6
TGTGCCAGCAGCGGGGACCGGGGGCCAAATGAAAAACTGTTTTTT | CASSGDRGPNEKLFF | NA | NA | TRBJ1-4 | TRBV14
TGTGCCAGCAGCCCCAAGGACAGGGGGAGCTCAGGATCCTACAATGAGCAGTTCTTC | CASSPKDRGSSGSYNEQFF | TRBD1 | NA | TRBJ2-1 | TRBV11-2
TGTGCCAGCAACCGCCCTGGCGAGCAGTACTTC | CASNRPGEQYF | NA | NA | TRBJ2-7 | TRBV6-5
TGTGCCAGCAGTTGGGAGGGGGTAAACACCATATATTTT | CASSWEGVNTIYF | NA | NA | TRBJ1-3 | TRBV28
TGTGCCAGCTCACCAGGCCCACTAGCGGGAGCACGAGATACGCAGTATTTT | CASSPGPLAGARDTQYF | TRBD2 | NA | TRBJ2-3 | TRBV18
TGTGCCAGCAGTACCATACAGGGGGTCTACTATGGCTACACCTTC | CASSTIQGVYYGYTF | TRBD1 | NA | TRBJ1-2 | TRBV28
TGCGCCAGCAGCCAGCCGGGGGCGGGGGTTCACAATGAGCAGTTCTTC | CASSQPGAGVHNEQFF | NA | NA | TRBJ2-1 | TRBV4-1
TGTGCCAGCAGACCCGACAGGGTAGGCAATCAGCCCCAGCATTTT | CASRPDRVGNQPQHF | TRBD1 | NA | TRBJ1-5 | TRBV6-5
TGTGCCAGCAGCTTGAGGGACAGGTCGTACGAGCAGTACTTC | CASSLRDRSYEQYF | TRBD1 | NA | TRBJ2-7 | TRBV7-2
TGTGCTAGTGGTATGACATCACAGGGGCAAGAGACCCAGTACTTC | CASGMTSQGQETQYF | TRBD1 | NA | TRBJ2-5 | TRBV12-5
TGTGCCAGCAGCTTAGAAGGGTCCCACTCTGGGGCCAACGTCCTGACTTTC | CASSLEGSHSGANVLTF | NA | once | TRBJ2-6 | TRBV11-2
TGTGCCAGCAGTCCGACACAGGGAGTGAGGCAAGAGACCCAGTACTTC | CASSPTQGVRQETQYF | NA | NA | TRBJ2-5 | TRBV28
TGTGCCAGCAGTGCAGGGGGCATTAAGGTTGGTGGCTACACCTTC | CASSAGGIKVGGYTF | TRBD1 | NA | TRBJ1-2 | TRBV28